The clone carrying this T cell receptor (beta chain) was seen once. The CDR3 totals 19 residues. Trimming removed 2 bases from V and 0 bases from J, with 22 bases in between. Germline values: CDR1 LGHNA, CDR2 YNFKEQ. The data were obtained in a study of shared T cell receptors in the human thymus. Sequencing used immunoSEQ multiplex PCR; TCRdb keeps in-frame clones, though not all of them. The sample carries roughly 710,000 clones, approximately 85% recorded once. Separately, the same data were catalogued under a study of human thymus T cells.

Sequencing was done on a sample of thymocytes. The V call is TRBV4-2, the J call TRBJ1-1; D not certain. This receptor was obtained from a girl under three years old with a congenital heart defect. The CDR3 loop is CASSQPLRGREPLNTEAFF. The CDR3 bases are TGTGCCAGCAGCCAACCCCTAAGAGGGAGGGAGCCCTTGAACACTGAAGCTTTCTTT.